Each of the 25 T cell receptor beta chains below was sequenced from the same sample in a study of vaccination and CD4 T cells after COVID-19. Treatment meaning: roughly 10-day PBMC culture with coronavirus spike peptide pools or control peptides (ViraFEST assay). With the Oncomine TCR Beta short-read assay, DNA from cultured CD4+ T cells was sequenced. TCRdb fed the PCR reads into MiXCR, producing one record per CDR3 protein. The sample has just under 4,500 distinct CDR3 sequences, roughly 22% seen once. Their target antigens are unknown. This material consisted of CD4+ T cells from blood, cultured in vitro, taken after SARS-CoV-2 vaccination. These receptors all stem from a human donor who had recovered from COVID-19.

As regards this clonotype: This sequence may be a read error, since a much larger clone differs from it by one base. In nucleotides, the CDR3 is TGTGCCAGCAGCCTCCCGACGGCGGGGAGGCAGTCCCAGCATTTT. This translates into CASSLPTAGRQSQHF. The chain joins TRBV28 to TRBJ1-5, with D unresolved. The CDR3 consists of 15 residues. Germline CDR1 reads MDHEN; CDR2 reads SYDVKM. Between the trimmed V and J ends, which lost 6 bases and 11 bases, there was a span of 23 bases.

There are many counts of this clonotype. The rearrangement joins TRBV7-2 to TRBJ2-6; D gene uncertain. Germline assignment: CDR1 SGHTA and CDR2 FQGNSA. Trimming took off 0 bases at V and 4 bases at J, with 10 bases between the two ends. The CDR3 is 16 amino acids. In DNA form, the CDR3 reads TGTGCCAGCAGCTTAGCGTCTACTGGCGGGGCCAACGTCCTGACTTTC. It encodes CASSLASTGGANVLTF.

V is TRBV10-1 and J is TRBJ1-1; 9 bases align to TRBD1. Trimming removed 6 bases from V and 1 base from J; junction bases left unmatched: 9. The CDR3 is made up of 16 amino acids. Per the germline V gene, CDR1 is WNHNN and CDR2 is SYGVQD (reference sequence). DNA of the CDR3: TGCGCCAGCAGCTCAAACAGGGGGCTGGGGAACACTGAAGCTTTCTTT. The encoded protein is CASSSNRGLGNTEAFF.

The gene calls are TRBV10-3 and TRBJ2-2; maybe TRBD1 (5 bases). Germline V CDR1 and CDR2: ENHRY, SYGVKD. The CDR3 contains 13 residues. V was clipped by 10 bases and J by 5 bases, with 14 bases between them. The CDR3 loop reads CATGQGETGELFF. The CDR3 DNA follows: TGTGCCACTGGGCAGGGCGAAACCGGGGAGCTGTTTTTT.

Judged by abundance, this clonotype is medium-sized. CDR3 sequence (DNA): TGTGCGACGAGCTCCTACGAGCAGTACTTC. This translates into CATSSYEQYF. This sequence joins TRBV28 and TRBJ2-7; D call uncertain. CDR1 is MDHEN, CDR2 SYDVKM, per germline. The CDR3 consists of 10 residues. The whole variable domain, remainder taken from reference TRBV28 and TRBJ2-7, is DVKVTQSSRYLVKRTGEKVFLECVQDMDHENMFWYRQDPGLGLRLIYFSYDVKMKEKGDIPEGYSVSREKKERFSLILESASTNQTSMYLCATSSYEQYFGPGTRLTVT.

The chain employs TRBV29-1 and TRBJ1-2; possibly TRBD1 for D (5 bases). Germline CDR1 SQVTM, CDR2 ANQGSEA. This CDR3 has 12 amino acids. With 4 bases removed from V and 8 bases from J, the gap between germline ends came to 14 bases. In nucleotides, the CDR3 is TGCAGCGTTGCACCGGGGCTGAGGGGCTACACCTTC. This sequence encodes CSVAPGLRGYTF.

The rearrangement joins TRBV28 to TRBJ2-3; D gene uncertain. Germline CDR1 MDHEN, CDR2 SYDVKM. The V end was cut by 7 bases, the J end by 1 base, with 18 bases between. The CDR3 covers 16 residues. The CDR3 sequence: CASNFEVRFRTDTQYF. In nucleotides, the CDR3 is TGTGCCAGCAATTTTGAGGTTAGGTTTCGCACAGATACGCAGTATTTT.

This clonotype was observed a handful of times. This rearrangement joins TRBV21-1 to TRBJ1-5; the table's D call, TRBD1, has no DNA check behind it. TRBV21-1 is termed a pseudogene. CDR3 length: 15 residues. The CDR3: CARGKGELGNQPQHF. The CDR3 DNA follows: TGTGCCAGGGGGAAGGGGGAACTGGGCAATCAGCCCCAGCATTTT.

V usage is TRBV19 and J usage is TRBJ1-1; D unresolved. Germline-derived CDR1 and CDR2 are LNHDA and SQIVND (reference sequence). The CDR3 is 13 amino acids. V dropped 3 bases and J dropped 4 bases, with 9 bases sitting between them. The CDR3 sequence: CASSIGVGTEAFF. In nucleotides, the CDR3 is TGTGCCAGTAGTATTGGGGTTGGCACTGAAGCTTTCTTT.

This clonotype has a count of ten or more. The rearrangement joins TRBV20-1 to TRBJ2-7, with D hard to call. The ends were cut back, 3 bases at V and 3 bases at J, with 6 bases in the middle. CDR1 and CDR2 (germline): DFQATT, SNEGSKA (reference sequence). The CDR3 contains 11 residues. CDR3 amino acids: CSASQNYEQYF. The CDR3 nucleotides are TGCAGTGCTAGTCAAAACTACGAGCAGTACTTC.

This chain connects TRBV19 to TRBJ1-1; possible D gene TRBD1, 5 bases. V lost 6 bases and J lost 1, with 12 bases in between. Germline V lookup: CDR1 LNHDA, CDR2 SQIVND (reference sequence). The CDR3 extends over 14 amino acids. The CDR3 spells CASRGGTPNTEAFF. The DNA of the CDR3 is TGTGCCAGTAGGGGAGGGACCCCGAACACTGAAGCTTTCTTT.

This clonotype was seen a handful of times. The chain combines TRBV28 with TRBJ1-2; the D is unclear. Germline V gene sequence: CDR1 MDHEN, CDR2 SYDVKM. With 2 bases removed from V and 8 bases from J, the gap between germline ends came to 15 bases. The CDR3 consists of 14 residues. CDR3 sequence: CASSLNRGVGGYTF. CDR3 sequence (DNA): TGTGCCAGCAGTTTAAACCGCGGGGTCGGGGGCTACACCTTC.

V and J are TRBV20-1 and TRBJ2-6; D uncertain. CDR3 length equals 14 residues. Germline V gene lookup returns CDR1 DFQATT and CDR2 SNEGSKA (reference sequence). Trimming shortened V by 6 bases and J by 0 bases, and 9 bases separated the two germline ends. The CDR3, as DNA: TGCAGTGCAAGCGACAACTCTGGGGCCAACGTCCTGACTTTC. Protein sequence: CSASDNSGANVLTF.

This clonotype came up many times. This rearrangement joins TRBV7-9 to TRBJ1-2; D is unresolved. V was cut by 3 bases and J by 2 bases, with 13 bases left in between. The CDR3 length is 15 residues. The germline V gene encodes CDR1 SEHNR and CDR2 FQNEAQ (reference sequence). The CDR3 protein is CASSFSVGTNYGYTF. The CDR3 coding sequence is TGTGCCAGCAGCTTTTCGGTGGGCACCAACTATGGCTACACCTTC.

This clonotype was detected a few times. The chain has TRBV7-2 and TRBJ2-3, with a tentative D call TRBD2 (5 bases). Per germline, CDR1 SGHTA and CDR2 FQGNSA. V was clipped by 8 bases and J by 4 bases, with 19 bases between them. The CDR3 sequence is 15 residues long. The CDR3 sequence is CASGFGIASSDTQYF. For the CDR3, the DNA is TGTGCCAGCGGGTTCGGGATTGCTTCGTCAGATACGCAGTATTTT.

This clonotype was found a few times. The chain links TRBV27 to TRBJ1-2; tentatively, D is TRBD1 (5 bases). The CDR3 is made up of 18 amino acids. CDR1 is MNHEY, CDR2 SMNVEV, per germline (reference sequence). V was trimmed by 1 base and J by 2 bases, leaving 20 bases between them. This chain's CDR3 is CASSLLGVREARNYGYTF. Written as DNA, the CDR3 is TGTGCCAGCAGTTTATTGGGGGTCAGGGAGGCCAGAAACTATGGCTACACCTTC.

The chain combines TRBV19 with TRBJ1-1, with D hard to call. Germline-derived CDR1 and CDR2 are LNHDA and SQIVND (reference sequence). V dropped 7 bases and J dropped 5 bases, with 14 bases sitting between them. The CDR3 is made up of 13 amino acids. The CDR3 DNA is TGTGCCAGTACTCTTCGTGAAGGGACTGAAGCTTTCTTT. Protein sequence: CASTLREGTEAFF.

The chain is built from TRBV20-1 and TRBJ2-1, with a weak D call TRBD2 (5 bases). The CDR3 spans 15 residues. Looked up from germline, CDR1 is DFQATT and CDR2 is SNEGSKA (reference sequence). The germline V and J ends were trimmed by 0 bases and 11 bases, with 20 bases remaining between them. DNA of the CDR3: TGCAGTGCTAGAGATAATCTAGCAGACTCTAATAAGCAGTTCTTC. It is translated as CSARDNLADSNKQFF.

This clonotype was detected many times. This chain uses TRBV20-1 with TRBJ2-7; perhaps D is TRBD1 or TRBD2 (5 bases each). V was clipped by 0 bases and J by 7 bases, with 13 bases between them. The germline gives CDR1 DFQATT, CDR2 SNEGSKA (reference sequence). The CDR3 sequence is 13 residues long. The CDR3 DNA is TGCAGTGCTAGAGAATGGGGACGTGGGGAGCAGTACTTC. It specifies CSAREWGRGEQYF.

This clonotype was seen repeatedly, ten times or more. The chain joins TRBV20-1 to TRBJ1-2; D ambiguous. From germline, CDR1 is DFQATT and CDR2 SNEGSKA (reference sequence). The V end was cut by 2 bases, the J end by 0 bases, with 10 bases between. This CDR3 region has 14 residues. CDR3 nucleotides: TGCAGTGCTAGACCCACCTTAACTAACTATGGCTACACCTTC. Protein product: CSARPTLTNYGYTF.

This clonotype was picked up a small number of times. This chain uses TRBV6-1 with TRBJ2-1, with D possibly called TRBD1 or TRBD2 (7 bases each). Germline CDR1 reads MNHNS; CDR2 reads SASEGT. This CDR3 is 14 amino acids long. V dropped 7 bases and J dropped 3 bases, with 13 bases sitting between them. The CDR3 protein is CASNQRDSYNEQFF. In DNA, the CDR3 is TGTGCCAGCAACCAGCGGGACAGCTACAATGAGCAGTTCTTC.

Sample share makes this clonotype medium-sized. V usage is TRBV27 and J usage is TRBJ2-5; possible D gene TRBD1, 6 bases. Looked up from germline, CDR1 is MNHEY and CDR2 is SMNVEV (reference sequence). CDR3 length: 14 residues. Deletions cut 5 bases from V and 0 bases from J, with 10 bases between. DNA of the CDR3: TGTGCCAGCAGTACCAGGGGCCACCAAGAGACCCAGTACTTC. It encodes CASSTRGHQETQYF.

A single count supports this clonotype. V usage is TRBV2 and J usage is TRBJ1-2; a weak D match, TRBD1 (6 bases). The CDR3 is 12 residues long. Germline V CDR1 and CDR2: SNHLY, FYNNEI. V lost 7 bases and J lost 7, with 13 bases in between. The CDR3: CASNQGNGGYTF. Written as DNA, the CDR3 is TGTGCCAGCAACCAGGGGAATGGTGGCTACACCTTC.

This clonotype was seen a few times. This chain joins TRBV29-1 and TRBJ1-6; 8 bases agree with TRBD1. CDR3 size: 13 residues. V trimming: 4 bases; J trimming: 10 bases; junction bases outside the gene matches: 6. Per the germline V gene, CDR1 is SQVTM and CDR2 is ANQGSEA. The DNA of the CDR3 is TGCAGCGTTGGACAGGGGCCAGAATCACCCCTCCACTTT. This translates into CSVGQGPESPLHF.

This clonotype has more than one count but fewer than ten. The chain recombines TRBV20-1 with TRBJ2-4; TRBD1 aligns across 7 bases. V lost 2 bases, J lost 8 bases, and 15 bases stayed unmatched. Germline V lookup: CDR1 DFQATT, CDR2 SNEGSKA (reference sequence). The CDR3 runs to 16 residues. DNA of the CDR3: TGCAGTGCTAGATACCAAACAGGGGCACGTGGTTACATTCAGTACTTC. Protein: CSARYQTGARGYIQYF.